This record looks at one TCR beta chain sequence and its context. This entry is derived from a study of blood T cell repertoires in COVID-19. Whole-study context: Both acute and convalescent COVID-19 samples were obtained from the United States, Italy and Spain. The cDNA or gDNA used as material had been derived from T cells, B-cell-depleted T cells, or PBMCs.

In the authors' workflow: Estimated nucleated cell counts came from reference gene primer amplification. Assay used: immunoSEQ multiplex PCR; TCRdb lists only in-frame clones, some missing. The DNA was the basis for D and trimming; V, J and clone size are from that table. The table includes 80,000 to 95,000 clones, approximately 88% detected once. The CDR3 contains 16 residues. Deletions cut 0 bases from V and 5 bases from J, with 16 bases between. CDR1 and CDR2 (germline): MNHEY, SVGAGI. The sample taken for sequencing was peripheral blood. V and J are TRBV6-5 and TRBJ2-5, with D perhaps matching TRBD1 (5 bases). The TCR sequence derives from a man between 70 and 80 years old with acute or convalescent COVID-19. CDR3 sequence: CASSYSSAGLSETQYF. CDR3 in DNA: TGTGCCAGCAGTTACTCGAGTGCAGGGCTATCGGAGACCCAGTACTTC.